This T cell receptor (beta chain) comes out of a study of T cell responses to AZD1222 COVID-19 vaccine. In the study overall: Recipients boosted at about 4 weeks or about 12 weeks are pooled.

V was pared by 2 bases and J by 5 bases, with 12 bases between. The CDR3 is 14 residues long. Germline V CDR1 and CDR2: SNHLY, FYNNEI. Notes on the study in general: Repertoires were obtained solely post-peak T cell response. Increased Spike-specific TCR breadth and depth were observed after two AZD1222 doses.

In regard to this clone: Its antigen is currently unknown.

Generated by immunoSEQ multiplex PCR, the TCRdb table keeps only in-frame clones and is missing some. The sample has approximately 80,000 clones, approximately 90% seen once. The specimen comprised peripheral blood, sampled on day 0 of AZD1222 vaccination. This chain joins TRBV2 and TRBJ1-1; possible D gene TRBD1, 5 bases. This receptor was obtained from an adult in good health. CDR3 sequence: CASSERQAGTEAFF. CDR3 nucleotides: TGTGCCAGCAGTGAAAGGCAGGCAGGGACTGAAGCTTTCTTT.